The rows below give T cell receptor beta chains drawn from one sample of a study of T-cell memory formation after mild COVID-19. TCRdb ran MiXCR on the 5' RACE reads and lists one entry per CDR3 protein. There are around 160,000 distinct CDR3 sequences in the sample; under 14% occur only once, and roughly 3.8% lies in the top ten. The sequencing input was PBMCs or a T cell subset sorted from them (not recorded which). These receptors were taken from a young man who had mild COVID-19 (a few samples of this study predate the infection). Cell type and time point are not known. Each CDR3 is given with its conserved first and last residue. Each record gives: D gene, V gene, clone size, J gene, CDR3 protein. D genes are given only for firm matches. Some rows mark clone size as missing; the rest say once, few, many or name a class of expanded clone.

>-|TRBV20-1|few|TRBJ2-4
CSVPTSKNIQYF
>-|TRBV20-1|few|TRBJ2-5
CSARPGLIQETQYF
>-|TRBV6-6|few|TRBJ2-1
CASSKELSSYNEQFF
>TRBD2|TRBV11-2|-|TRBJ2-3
CASSPGGGGAYTQYF
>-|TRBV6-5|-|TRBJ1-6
CASSYETYNSPLHF
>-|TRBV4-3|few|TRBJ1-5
CASSPPASNRDQPQHF
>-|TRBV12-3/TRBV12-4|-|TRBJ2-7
CASSSGTSYEQYF
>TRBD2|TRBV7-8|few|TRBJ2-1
CASSSGLAGGNEQFF
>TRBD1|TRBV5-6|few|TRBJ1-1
CASSLRDRAQAFF
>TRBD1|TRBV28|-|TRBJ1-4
CASRGSGGNQKLFF
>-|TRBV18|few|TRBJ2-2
CASSRGGGTNTGELFF
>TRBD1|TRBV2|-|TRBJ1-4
CASRDRATNEKLFF
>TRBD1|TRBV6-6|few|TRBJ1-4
CASSSSGTGDEKLFF
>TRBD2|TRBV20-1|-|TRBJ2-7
CSARKSASGQFSEQYF
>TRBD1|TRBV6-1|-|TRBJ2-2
CASSQTGGTGELFF
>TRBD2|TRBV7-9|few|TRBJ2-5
CASSRDYAETQYF
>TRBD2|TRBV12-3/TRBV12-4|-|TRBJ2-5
CASSPRRGGLFVGDRETQYF
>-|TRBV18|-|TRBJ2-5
CASSPRGAVGETQYF
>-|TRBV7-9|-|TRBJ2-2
CASSFRLAGELFF
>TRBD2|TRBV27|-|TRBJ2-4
CASSRWGTSGGADIWSNIQYF
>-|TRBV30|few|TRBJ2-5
CAWSVPETQYF
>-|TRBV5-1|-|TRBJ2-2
CASSKDAGELFF
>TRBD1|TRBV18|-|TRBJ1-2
CASSPIQGTVYYGYTF
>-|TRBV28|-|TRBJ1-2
CASSLIKGGYTF
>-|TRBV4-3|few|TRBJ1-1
CASSQDTDNSEAFF
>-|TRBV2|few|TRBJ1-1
CASTGNTEAFF
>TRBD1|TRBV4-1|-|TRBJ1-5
CASSRGKGADRGNQPQHF
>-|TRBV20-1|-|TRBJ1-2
CSAGDKFYGYTF
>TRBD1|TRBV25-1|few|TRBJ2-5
CASRLTGGQAQYF
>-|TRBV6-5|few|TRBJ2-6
CASKTGGFSGANVLTF
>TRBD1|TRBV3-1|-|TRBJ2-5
CASSLRGPETQYF
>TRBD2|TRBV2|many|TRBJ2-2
CASSGLANTGELFF
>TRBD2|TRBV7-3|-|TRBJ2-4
CASSRTSGGSKNIQYF
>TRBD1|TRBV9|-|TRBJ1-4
CASSTGVTANEKLFF
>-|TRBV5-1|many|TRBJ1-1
CASSWADIRNTEAFF
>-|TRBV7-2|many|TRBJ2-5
CASSQEPRGGRKTQYF
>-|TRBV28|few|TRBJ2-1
CASSYPQGYNEQFF
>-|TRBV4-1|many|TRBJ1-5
CASSQDWGRSNQPQHF
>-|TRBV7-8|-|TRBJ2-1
CASSPSLGRNNEQFF
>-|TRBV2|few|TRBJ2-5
CAGGRVAGETQYF
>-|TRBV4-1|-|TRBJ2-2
CASSQDRGYGELFF
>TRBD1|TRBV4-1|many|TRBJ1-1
CASTKQIGTGREAFF
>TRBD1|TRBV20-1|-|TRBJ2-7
CSARRTGLYEQYF
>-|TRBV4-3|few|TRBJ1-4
CASSQDPGGREKLFF
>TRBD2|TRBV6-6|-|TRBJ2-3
CASSYSASGGSDTQYF
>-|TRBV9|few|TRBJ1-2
CASSHTTGGNYGYTF
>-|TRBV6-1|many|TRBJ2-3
CASSDRQPDTQYF
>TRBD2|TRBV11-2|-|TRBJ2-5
CASSLARGDQRVETQYF
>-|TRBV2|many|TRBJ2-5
CASSTGPETQYF
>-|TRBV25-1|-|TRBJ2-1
CASSERGAGIDEQFF
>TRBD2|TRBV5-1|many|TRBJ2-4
CASSLGLAGGPGIQYF
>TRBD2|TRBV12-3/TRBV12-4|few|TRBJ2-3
CASSLEGGGVRHTQYF
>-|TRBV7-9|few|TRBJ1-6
CASSLLPGGNSPLHF
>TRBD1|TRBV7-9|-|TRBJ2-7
CASSRTPGQGKYEQYF
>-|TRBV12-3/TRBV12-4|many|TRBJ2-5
CASSLVAETQYF
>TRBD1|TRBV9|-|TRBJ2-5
CASSATPDRAGETQYF
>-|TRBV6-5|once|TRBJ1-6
CDSSARGGSPLHF
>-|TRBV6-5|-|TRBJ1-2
CASSYSTLDGYGYTF
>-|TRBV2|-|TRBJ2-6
CASSGPGSGANVLTF